This passage covers 23 T cell receptor beta chains from one sample sequenced in a study of blood T cell repertoires in COVID-19. Repertoires were generated with immunoSEQ multiplex PCR, while TCRdb's copy carries only in-frame clones and drops some. The sample consists of around 290,000 clones, about 89% of them appearing once. Sequencing used peripheral blood. These receptors all come from a woman between 50 and 59 years old who had recovered from COVID-19.

This rearrangement joins TRBV11-2 to TRBJ2-2; TRBD2 aligns across 9 bases. J gave up 5 bases and V 6 bases, and 10 bases lay outside the gene matches. Germline assignment: CDR1 SGHAT and CDR2 FQNNGV. The CDR3 covers 16 residues. The CDR3 protein is CASRPPAGGLTGELFF. The CDR3 DNA reads TGTGCCAGCAGGCCACCCGCGGGGGGGCTTACCGGGGAGCTGTTTTTT.

The chain uses TRBV5-1 and TRBJ2-4; 9 bases line up with TRBD1. The germline CDR1 and CDR2 sequences are SGHRS and YFSETQ. With V trimmed by 4 bases and J by 5 bases, 10 bases remained unmatched. The CDR3 runs to 16 residues. This CDR3 reads CASSLPLRDRENIQYF. CDR3 nucleotides: TGCGCCAGCAGCCTCCCGCTACGGGACAGGGAAAACATTCAGTACTTC. Full variable domain (remainder filled in from reference TRBV5-1 and TRBJ2-4): KAGVTQTPRYLIKTRGQQVTLSCSPISGHRSVSWYQQTPGQGLQFLFEYFSETQRNKGNFPGRFSGRQFSNSRSEMNVSTLELGDSALYLCASSLPLRDRENIQYFGAGTRLSVL.

This chain links TRBV7-2 with TRBJ2-1, with a weak D call TRBD2 (5 bases). The CDR3 covers 15 residues. Germline V lookup: CDR1 SGHTA, CDR2 FQGNSA. The V and J ends lost 1 base and 7 bases respectively, with 14 bases between them. CDR3 sequence (DNA): TGTGCCAGCAGCTTAGAAGTCGTACGGGGAAATGAGCAGTTCTTC. Protein product: CASSLEVVRGNEQFF.

The chain couples TRBV5-1 to TRBJ2-7; D remains unclear. Germline CDR1 reads SGHRS; CDR2 reads YFSETQ. V was shortened by 0 bases and J by 6 bases, with 16 bases between the two germline ends. This CDR3 is built from 15 residues. The CDR3 bases are TGCGCCAGCAGCTTGGGAAGTCTCGAGGTCGGCGAGCAGTACTTC. It specifies CASSLGSLEVGEQYF.

For this clone: Other DNA sequences from this sample encode an identical CDR3 as well. DNA of the CDR3: TGCAGCGTTGCTGACAGGTTGAACACTGAAGCTTTCTTT. As protein: CSVADRLNTEAFF. The chain links TRBV29-1 to TRBJ1-1; D perhaps matches TRBD1 (6 bases). Trimming stripped 4 bases from V and 0 bases from J, with 9 bases between. The CDR3 has 13 amino acids. The V gene's germline CDR1 is SQVTM and CDR2 ANQGSEA.

This chain links TRBV19 with TRBJ2-1; TRBD2 matches at 8 bases. The germline V gene encodes CDR1 LNHDA and CDR2 SQIVND (reference sequence). The CDR3 runs 14 residues. Trimming removed 5 bases from V and 12 bases from J; junction bases left unmatched: 12. CDR3 DNA sequence: TGTGCCAGTAGTCCCGAGACTAGCGTGTCGGGGCAGTTCTTC. Amino acid sequence: CASSPETSVSGQFF. The whole variable domain, remainder taken from reference TRBV19 and TRBJ2-1, is DGGITQSPKYLFRKEGQNVTLSCEQNLNHDAMYWYRQDPGQGLRLIYYSQIVNDFQKGDIAEGYSVSREKKESFPLTVTSAQKNPTAFYLCASSPETSVSGQFFGPGTRLTVL.

The chain employs TRBV4-3 and TRBJ2-7; 10 nucleotides agree with TRBD2. CDR1 is LGHNA, CDR2 YSLEER, per germline. The J segment lost 4 bases and the V segment lost 0 bases, leaving 3 bases of the junction unmatched. The CDR3 totals 15 residues. The CDR3 loop is CASSQDLAGAYEQYF. In nucleotides, the CDR3 is TGCGCCAGCAGCCAAGATCTAGCGGGAGCTTACGAGCAGTACTTC.

The J gene is TRBJ2-3, the V gene TRBV7-2, with 9 nucleotides matching TRBD1. Germline V gives CDR1 SGHTA, CDR2 FQGNSA. This CDR3 has 15 residues. The V and J ends lost 5 bases and 4 bases, in that order; junction bases with no gene match: 7. The CDR3 reads CASSHGTGYADTQYF. CDR3 DNA: TGTGCCAGCAGCCACGGGACAGGGTATGCAGATACGCAGTATTTT.

The chain recombines TRBV28 with TRBJ2-1; 8 bases match TRBD1. In germline, CDR1 is MDHEN, CDR2 SYDVKM. With 3 bases clipped from V and 2 bases from J, the junction kept 3 bases outside the gene matches. The CDR3 has 15 residues. CDR3 sequence (DNA): TGTGCCAGCAGTTTCGTGACAGGGGCCTACAATGAGCAGTTCTTC. The encoded protein is CASSFVTGAYNEQFF.

The chain carries TRBV3-1 (or the pseudogene TRBV3-2) and TRBJ1-6, with TRBD1 as a possible D gene (5 bases). This CDR3 has 13 amino acids. Germline values: CDR1 LGHDT, CDR2 YNNKEL (reference sequence). Trimming took off 1 base at V and 8 bases at J, with 6 bases between the two ends. The CDR3 loop is CASSQAGYSPLHF. The CDR3 region has the DNA TGTGCCAGCAGCCAAGCAGGGTATTCACCCCTCCACTTT.

The table lists this clone with a few counts. The chain employs TRBV7-8 and TRBJ1-1; 8 bases match TRBD1. This CDR3 region has 15 residues. Germline V gene lookup returns CDR1 SGHVS and CDR2 FQNEAQ. V trimming: 2 bases; J trimming: 5 bases; junction bases outside the gene matches: 7. The CDR3 sequence: CASSLRQGAFTEAFF. The CDR3 coding sequence is TGTGCCAGCAGCTTACGCCAGGGGGCGTTTACTGAAGCTTTCTTT.

A single count supports this clone. The chain recombines TRBV11-2 with TRBJ1-2, with 7 bases identical to TRBD1. The CDR3 runs to 13 residues. Germline CDR1 and CDR2: SGHAT and FQNNGV. Trimming removed 7 bases from V and 4 bases from J; junction bases left unmatched: 6. For the CDR3, the DNA is TGTGCCAGCACCACGACAGGGCGCTATGGCTACACCTTC. Translated, it gives CASTTTGRYGYTF.

The rearrangement uses TRBV14 and TRBJ2-3; TRBD2 might be the D (6 bases). The CDR3 spans 15 residues. Germline loops: CDR1 SGHDN, CDR2 FVKESK. Between the trimmed V and J ends, which lost 1 base and 0 bases, there was a span of 8 bases. The CDR3 nucleotides read TGTGCCAGCAGCCAAGTCCGGGGGAGCACAGATACGCAGTATTTT. Amino acids: CASSQVRGSTDTQYF.

The genes are TRBV7-2 and TRBJ1-3; D not certain. The length of the CDR3 is 15 residues. Germline CDR1 reads SGHTA; CDR2 reads FQGNSA. Trimming removed 5 bases at V and 0 bases at J, with 11 bases between. In DNA form, the CDR3 reads TGTGCCAGCAGCACGATCATCGGCTCTGGAAACACCATATATTTT. Protein: CASSTIIGSGNTIYF.

This rearrangement joins TRBV28 to TRBJ2-7; TRBD2 aligns across 7 bases. The CDR3 loop spans 16 amino acids. V was clipped by 4 bases and J by 5 bases; unmatched bases: 14. Germline CDR1 reads MDHEN; CDR2 reads SYDVKM. CDR3 coding DNA: TGTGCCAGCAGTTCGGGACTACCTTTAAGGCGCGACGAGCAGTACTTC. As protein: CASSSGLPLRRDEQYF.

V usage is TRBV30 and J usage is TRBJ1-6, with D maybe TRBD1 (6 bases). CDR1 is GTSNPN, CDR2 SVGIG, per germline (reference sequence). Trimming took 5 bases from V and 8 from J, leaving 7 bases between them. CDR3 size: 11 residues. Here the CDR3 reads CAWHRDSPLHF. The CDR3 region has the DNA TGTGCCTGGCACAGGGATTCACCCCTCCACTTT.

J is TRBJ1-2 and V is TRBV3-1 (or the pseudogene TRBV3-2); 8 nucleotides align to TRBD1. Trimming removed 5 bases from V and 7 bases from J; junction bases left unmatched: 6. The CDR3 totals 13 residues. CDR1 LGHDT and CDR2 YNNKEL come from the germline V gene (reference sequence). In DNA form, the CDR3 reads TGTGCCAGCAGCTCCACAGGGGGTGCTGGCTACACCTTC. Translating gives CASSSTGGAGYTF.

The chain uses TRBV30 and TRBJ1-4, with a weak D call TRBD1 (5 bases). CDR3 length equals 14 residues. The germline CDR1 and CDR2 sequences are GTSNPN and SVGIG (reference sequence). Trimming cost V 0 bases and J 4 bases, with 9 bases left between them. The CDR3 bases are TGTGCCTGGAGTGTGCAGGGTTATAATGAAAAACTGTTTTTT. Encoded protein: CAWSVQGYNEKLFF.

Concerning this clone itself: One junction end disagrees with the germline gene, perhaps due to a read error. The V call is TRBV30, the J call TRBJ1-3; 7 nucleotides align to TRBD1. There are 13 residues in the CDR3. From germline, CDR1 is GTSNPN and CDR2 SVGIG (reference sequence). The CDR3 loop is CAWSIGQVGIKHF. The CDR3 DNA sequence: TGTGCCTGGAGTATCGGACAGGTGGGCATAAAACATTTT.

This sequence joins TRBV30 and TRBJ1-4, with TRBD1 as a possible D gene (5 bases). The V end was cut by 4 bases, the J end by 8 bases, with 14 bases between. CDR3 size: 13 residues. CDR1 is GTSNPN, CDR2 SVGIG, per germline (reference sequence). In DNA form, the CDR3 reads TGTGCCTGGACTCCTGACAGTCACGAAAAACTGTTTTTT. Protein: CAWTPDSHEKLFF.

The rearrangement uses TRBV3-1 (or the pseudogene TRBV3-2) and TRBJ2-5; TRBD1 agrees at 7 bases. CDR3 length: 14 amino acids. Trimming at V came to 2 bases and at J to 5 bases, leaving 5 bases not matched to a gene. Germline assignment: CDR1 LGHDT and CDR2 YNNKEL (reference sequence). The chain's CDR3 is CASSQRGLGETQYF. CDR3 bases: TGTGCCAGCAGCCAAAGGGGGCTTGGGGAGACCCAGTACTTC.

This chain uses TRBV5-1 with TRBJ2-7; maybe TRBD1 (6 bases). V was clipped by 5 bases and J by 2 bases, with 14 bases between them. CDR3 size: 14 residues. Germline V gives CDR1 SGHRS, CDR2 YFSETQ. CDR3 in DNA: TGCGCCAGCAGTTCCCAACAGGGAACCTACGAGCAGTACTTC. This codes for CASSSQQGTYEQYF. The full variable domain, its missing parts supplied by reference TRBV5-1 and TRBJ2-7, is KAGVTQTPRYLIKTRGQQVTLSCSPISGHRSVSWYQQTPGQGLQFLFEYFSETQRNKGNFPGRFSGRQFSNSRSEMNVSTLELGDSALYLCASSSQQGTYEQYFGPGTRLTVT.

The V and J genes are TRBV19 and TRBJ2-1, with 11 positions matching TRBD1. Germline-derived CDR1 and CDR2 are LNHDA and SQIVND (reference sequence). With 3 bases clipped from V and 6 bases from J, the junction kept 4 bases outside the gene matches. CDR3 length equals 15 residues. The DNA for the CDR3 is TGTGCCAGTAGTATCGGACAGGGGGCTATCAATGAGCAGTTCTTC. Protein product: CASSIGQGAINEQFF.